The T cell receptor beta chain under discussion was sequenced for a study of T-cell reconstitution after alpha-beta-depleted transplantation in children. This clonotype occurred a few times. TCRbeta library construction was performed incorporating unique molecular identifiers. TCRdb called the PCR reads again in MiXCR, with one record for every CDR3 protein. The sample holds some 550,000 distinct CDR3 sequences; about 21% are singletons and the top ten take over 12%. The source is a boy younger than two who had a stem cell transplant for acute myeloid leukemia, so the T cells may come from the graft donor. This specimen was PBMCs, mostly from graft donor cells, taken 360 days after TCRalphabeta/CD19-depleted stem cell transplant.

CDR3 sequence reads: CASSASQSSYNEQFF. Here the CDR3 DNA reads TGTGCCAGCAGCGCCTCGCAGAGCTCCTACAATGAGCAGTTCTTC. V and J are TRBV7-2 and TRBJ2-1, with no clear D. Germline CDR1 SGHTA, CDR2 FQGNSA. V dropped 5 bases and J dropped 0 bases, with 11 bases sitting between them. The CDR3 is made up of 15 amino acids.